Listed below are T cell receptor beta chains from one sample, sequenced in a study of monozygotic twins with inflammatory bowel disease. No DNA is given; TCRdb re-called the 5' RACE reads and lists each CDR3 protein once. This table holds approximately 420,000 distinct CDR3 sequences. Specimen: blood. These receptors were obtained from a human donor with ulcerative colitis or Crohn's disease, or a healthy co-twin of an affected twin (not recorded which). The CDR3 runs from the conserved cysteine through the conserved F or W.

J gene,V gene,CDR3 protein
TRBJ1-2,TRBV28,CASSTGQVGGYTF
TRBJ1-1,TRBV12-3/TRBV12-4,CASSLGPWGREAEAFF
TRBJ2-4,TRBV4-2,CASSQVLSLIQYF
TRBJ1-5,TRBV19,CASSIEGAEQPQHF
TRBJ1-5,TRBV20-1,CSAGATLSFRSQPQHF
TRBJ1-2,TRBV5-1,CASSPGGTANYGYTF
TRBJ2-3,TRBV4-1,CASSQDHLSTDTQYF
TRBJ2-2,TRBV7-2,CASAPGGANTGELFF
TRBJ2-6,TRBV18,CASSPVTGRSGANVLTF
TRBJ1-6,TRBV18,CASSPVGAGHSPLHF
TRBJ2-1,TRBV6-1,CASSQLLGQQAAGEQFF
TRBJ1-5,TRBV7-9,CASSLAGTGGLTQPQHF
TRBJ2-1,TRBV4-1,CASSRTGGTGAYNEQFF
TRBJ1-1,TRBV10-3,CAISDSGPSEEAFF
TRBJ1-2,TRBV7-2,CASSRGTGGYTF
TRBJ1-2,TRBV27,CASSFDPGTGGGYTF
TRBJ2-1,TRBV11-1,CASRRTGISYNEQFF
TRBJ2-1,TRBV6-2/TRBV6-3,CAGKREYRNEQFF
TRBJ1-1,TRBV19,CASSGRANTEAFF
TRBJ2-2,TRBV20-1,CSARGLTGLIDTGELFF
TRBJ1-4,TRBV2,CASSEADRGGKLFF
TRBJ2-2,TRBV6-1,CASSLTGIRTGELFF
TRBJ2-7,TRBV15,CATGGAGSVEQYF
TRBJ1-4,TRBV5-1,CASSLGGTATSQEKLFF
TRBJ1-3,TRBV12-3/TRBV12-4,CASTLRGSSGNTIYF
TRBJ1-1,TRBV3-1,CASSQDIGRDTEAFF